This TCR beta chain was found in a study of T-cell reconstitution after alpha-beta-depleted transplantation in children. Unique molecular identifiers featured in how the TCRbeta library was prepared. TCRdb passed the PCR reads through MiXCR, listing each CDR3 protein once. The table lists 380,000 or so distinct CDR3 sequences, 13% of them singletons. This clonotype was obtained from a human donor who donated a stem cell graft to a child with Fanconi anemia. The starting material was PBMCs, obtained from the stem cell graft.

The CDR3 nucleotides read TGTGCCAGCAGCATCACAGAAGATGGCTACACCTTC. Translating gives CASSITEDGYTF. The J gene is TRBJ1-2, the V gene TRBV5-6; D gene unclear. The CDR3 loop spans 12 amino acids. Looked up from germline, CDR1 is SGHDT and CDR2 is YYEEEE. Trimming took off 4 bases at V and 6 bases at J, with 10 bases between the two ends.